This is a list of T cell receptor beta chains from one sample in a study of STAT5B mutations in CD4+ large granular lymphocyte leukemia. This table comes from immunoSEQ multiplex PCR, and its TCRdb copy is limited to in-frame clones, with some not included. The top ten hold 5.5% to 8% of the sample, which has some 29,000 clones, more than 65% seen once. Sequencing was carried out using CD4+ T cells from blood buffy coats. The receptors come from a human donor in good health. Both conserved end residues are part of each CDR3. Fields, in order: J gene, V gene, D gene, clone size, CDR3 DNA, CDR3 protein. D genes are given only for firm matches. Clone sizes are given selectively: once, few, many, or a class where the clone is expanded.

TRBJ2-2 | TRBV2 | TRBD1 | NA | TGTGCCAGCAGTGTAAGACAGGGGGCTACCGGGGAGCTGTTTTTT | CASSVRQGATGELFF
TRBJ1-2 | TRBV4-2 | NA | NA | TGTGCCAGCAGCCTAGATCAGAGAGGCGGCTACACCTTC | CASSLDQRGGYTF
TRBJ2-7 | TRBV2 | NA | few | TGTGCCAGCAGTCCCGTCGGGGTGCAGTACTTC | CASSPVGVQYF
TRBJ2-1 | TRBV14 | NA | NA | TGTGCCAGCAGTGTGAGGGGCTATGGAAATGAGCAGTTCTTC | CASSVRGYGNEQFF
TRBJ1-2 | TRBV7-2 | NA | NA | TGTGCCAGCAGCTCAACCCGGACGGGGGGCTACACCTTC | CASSSTRTGGYTF
TRBJ2-2 | TRBV10-2 | TRBD2 | once | TGCGCCAGCACACTAGCGGCGGGGGCCGGGGAGCTGTTTTTT | CASTLAAGAGELFF
TRBJ1-5 | TRBV15 | NA | NA | TGTGCCACGTCGAACAGCCTCAATCAGCCCCAGCATTTT | CATSNSLNQPQHF
TRBJ2-5 | TRBV27 | TRBD2 | NA | TGTGCCAGCAGTAGGGCCAGGACTAGCGGGGGCGGCGTGTCGGGAGAGACCCAGTACTTC | CASSRARTSGGGVSGETQYF
TRBJ2-1 | TRBV4-3 | NA | NA | TGCGCCAGCAGCCAAGACAGGGCGCAGACCTACAATGAGCAGTTCTTC | CASSQDRAQTYNEQFF
TRBJ1-2 | TRBV27 | NA | once | TGTGCCAGCAGTTTAATTTGGGGCGTCGGCTACACCTTC | CASSLIWGVGYTF
TRBJ1-5 | TRBV19 | NA | NA | TGTGCCTCTCAGGGGACGGGCGGTCAGCCCCAGCATTTT | CASQGTGGQPQHF
TRBJ1-1 | TRBV19 | NA | NA | TGTGCCAGTAGTCAATTTGGTCGGGGGAACACTGAAGCTTTCTTT | CASSQFGRGNTEAFF